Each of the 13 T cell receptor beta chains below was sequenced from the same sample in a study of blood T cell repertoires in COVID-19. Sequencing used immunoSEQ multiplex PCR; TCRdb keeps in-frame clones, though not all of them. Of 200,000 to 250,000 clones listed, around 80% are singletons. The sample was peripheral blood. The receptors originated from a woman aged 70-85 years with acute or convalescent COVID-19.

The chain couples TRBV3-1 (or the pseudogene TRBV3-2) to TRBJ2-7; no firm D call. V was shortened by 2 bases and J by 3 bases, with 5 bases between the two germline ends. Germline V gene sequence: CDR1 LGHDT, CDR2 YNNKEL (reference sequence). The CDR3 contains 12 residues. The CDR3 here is CASSQLDYEQYF. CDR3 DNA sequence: TGTGCCAGCAGCCAACTAGACTACGAGCAGTACTTC.

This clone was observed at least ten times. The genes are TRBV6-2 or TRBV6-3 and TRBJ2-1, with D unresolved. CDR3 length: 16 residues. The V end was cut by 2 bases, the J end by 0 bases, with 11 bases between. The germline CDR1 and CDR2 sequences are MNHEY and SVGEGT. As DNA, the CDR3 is TGTGCCAGCAGTTACCCCTCTAGGAGCTCCTACAATGAGCAGTTCTTC. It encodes CASSYPSRSSYNEQFF.

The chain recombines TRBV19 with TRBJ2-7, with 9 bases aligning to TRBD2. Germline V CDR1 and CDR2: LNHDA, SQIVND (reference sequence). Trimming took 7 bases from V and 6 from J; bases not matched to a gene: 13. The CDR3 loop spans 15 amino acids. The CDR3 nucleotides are TGTGCCAGTAAGATCGCGGGAGGGCTCTTAGCCGAGCAGTACTTC. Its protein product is CASKIAGGLLAEQYF. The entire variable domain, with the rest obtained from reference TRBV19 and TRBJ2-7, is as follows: DGGITQSPKYLFRKEGQNVTLSCEQNLNHDAMYWYRQDPGQGLRLIYYSQIVNDFQKGDIAEGYSVSREKKESFPLTVTSAQKNPTAFYLCASKIAGGLLAEQYFGPGTRLTVT.

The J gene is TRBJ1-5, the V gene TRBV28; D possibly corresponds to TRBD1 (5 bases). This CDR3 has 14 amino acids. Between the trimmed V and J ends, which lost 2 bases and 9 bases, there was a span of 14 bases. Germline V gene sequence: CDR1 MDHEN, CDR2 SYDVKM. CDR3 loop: CASSLSGPGRPQHF. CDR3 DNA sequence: TGTGCCAGCAGTTTAAGTGGGCCAGGGCGGCCCCAGCATTTT. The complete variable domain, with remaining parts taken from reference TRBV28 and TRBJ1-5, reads DVKVTQSSRYLVKRTGEKVFLECVQDMDHENMFWYRQDPGLGLRLIYFSYDVKMKEKGDIPEGYSVSREKKERFSLILESASTNQTSMYLCASSLSGPGRPQHFGDGTRLSIL.

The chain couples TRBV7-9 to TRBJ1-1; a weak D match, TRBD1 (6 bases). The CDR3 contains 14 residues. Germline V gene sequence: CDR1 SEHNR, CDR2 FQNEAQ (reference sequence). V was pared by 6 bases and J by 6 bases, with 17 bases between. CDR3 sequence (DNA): TGTGCCAGCAGGCCCGGGACAACGGTTGCTGAAGCTTTCTTT. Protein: CASRPGTTVAEAFF.

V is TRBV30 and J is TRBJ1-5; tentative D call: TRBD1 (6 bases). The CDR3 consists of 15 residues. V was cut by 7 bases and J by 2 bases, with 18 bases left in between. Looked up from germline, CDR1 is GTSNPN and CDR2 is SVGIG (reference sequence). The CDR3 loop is CALRSGTTGNQPQHF. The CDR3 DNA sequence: TGTGCCTTGAGATCCGGGACAACGGGCAATCAGCCCCAGCATTTT.

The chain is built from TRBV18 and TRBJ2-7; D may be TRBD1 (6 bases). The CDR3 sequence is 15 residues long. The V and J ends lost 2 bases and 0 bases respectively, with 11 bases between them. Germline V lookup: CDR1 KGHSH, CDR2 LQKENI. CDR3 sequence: CASSPSIQGSYEQYF. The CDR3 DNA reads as TGTGCCAGCTCACCATCCATACAGGGCTCCTACGAGCAGTACTTC.

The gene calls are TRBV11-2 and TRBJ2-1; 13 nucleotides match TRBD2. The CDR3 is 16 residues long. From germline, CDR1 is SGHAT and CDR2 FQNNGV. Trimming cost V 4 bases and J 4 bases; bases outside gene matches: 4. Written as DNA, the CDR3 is TGTGCCAGCAGCTCCTGGGGACTAGCGGGGTACAATGAGCAGTTCTTC. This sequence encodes CASSSWGLAGYNEQFF.

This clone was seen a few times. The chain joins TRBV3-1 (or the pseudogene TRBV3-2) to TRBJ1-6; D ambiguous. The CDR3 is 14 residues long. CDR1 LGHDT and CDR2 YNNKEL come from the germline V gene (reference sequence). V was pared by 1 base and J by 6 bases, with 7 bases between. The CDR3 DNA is TGTGCCAGCAGCCAAGTGGTCGGTAATTCACCCCTCCACTTT. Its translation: CASSQVVGNSPLHF.

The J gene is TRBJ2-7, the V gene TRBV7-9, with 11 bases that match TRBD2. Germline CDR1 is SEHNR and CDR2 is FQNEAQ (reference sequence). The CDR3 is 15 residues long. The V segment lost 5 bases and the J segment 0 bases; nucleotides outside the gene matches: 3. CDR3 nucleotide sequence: TGTGCCAGCAGCGTAGGACTAGCGGGCTCCTACGAGCAGTACTTC. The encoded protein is CASSVGLAGSYEQYF. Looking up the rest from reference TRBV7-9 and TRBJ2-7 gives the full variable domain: DTGVSQNPRHKITKRGQNVTFRCDPISEHNRLYWYRQTLGQGPEFLTYFQNEAQLEKSRLLSDRFSAERPKGSFSTLEIQRTEQGDSAMYLCASSVGLAGSYEQYFGPGTRLTVT.

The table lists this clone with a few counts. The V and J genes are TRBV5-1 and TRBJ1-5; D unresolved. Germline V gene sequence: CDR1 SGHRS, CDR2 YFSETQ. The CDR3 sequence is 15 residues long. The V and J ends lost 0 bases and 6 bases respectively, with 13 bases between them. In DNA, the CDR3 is TGCGCCAGCAGCTTGGACGGTACGGGTCGTCAGCCCCAGCATTTT. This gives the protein CASSLDGTGRQPQHF.

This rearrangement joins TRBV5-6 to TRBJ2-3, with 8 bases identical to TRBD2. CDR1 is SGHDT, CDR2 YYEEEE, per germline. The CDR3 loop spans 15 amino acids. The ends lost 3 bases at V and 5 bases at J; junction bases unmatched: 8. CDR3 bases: TGTGCCAGCAGCTATAGCGGGAACGGGTTAGATACGCAGTATTTT. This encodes CASSYSGNGLDTQYF.

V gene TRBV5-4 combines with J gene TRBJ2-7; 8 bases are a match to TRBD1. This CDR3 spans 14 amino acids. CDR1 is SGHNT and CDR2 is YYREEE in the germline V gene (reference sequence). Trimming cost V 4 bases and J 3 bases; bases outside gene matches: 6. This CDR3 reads CASSPQTGDYEQYF. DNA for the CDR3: TGTGCCAGCAGCCCACAGACAGGGGACTACGAGCAGTACTTC.